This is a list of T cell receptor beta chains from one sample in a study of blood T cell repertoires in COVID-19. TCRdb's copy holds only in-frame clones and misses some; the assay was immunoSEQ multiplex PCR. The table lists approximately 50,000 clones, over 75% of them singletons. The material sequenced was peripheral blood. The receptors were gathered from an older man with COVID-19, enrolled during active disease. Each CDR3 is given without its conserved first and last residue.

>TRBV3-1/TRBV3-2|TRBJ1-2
ASSQAPGQGDYGYT
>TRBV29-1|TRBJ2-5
SVAGTSGSRVKTQY
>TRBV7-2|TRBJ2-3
ASSYGLAGGPRGTQY
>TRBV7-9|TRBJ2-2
ASSLSGGASPGELF
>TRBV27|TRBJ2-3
ATFSSLDTQY
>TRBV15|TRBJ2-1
ATSRAPTGVGNEQF
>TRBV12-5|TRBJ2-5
ASGRTGGGETQY
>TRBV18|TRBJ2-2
ASSPLPGTGELF
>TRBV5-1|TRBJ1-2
ASSLGQSANYGYT
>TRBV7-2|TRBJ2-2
ASSLTQRVGELF
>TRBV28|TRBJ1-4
ASRTPGRGSEKLF